These 5 T cell receptor beta chains were sequenced from one sample in a study of cytomegalovirus exposure and HLA in healthy donors. The PCR used 60 Vbeta and 13 Jbeta primers. Sequencing was performed with immunoSEQ multiplex PCR; in TCRdb, only in-frame clones are kept and a portion is missing. The data hold 110,000 or so clones, with around 73% observed a single time. Sequenced input: PBMCs. The receptors were gathered from a woman aged 25 to 39 in good health and CMV-seropositive.

The chain uses TRBV2 and TRBJ2-7; 13 bases match TRBD2. Trimming at V came to 6 bases and at J to 6 bases, leaving 8 bases not matched to a gene. In germline, CDR1 is SNHLY, CDR2 FYNNEI. This CDR3 has 15 residues. CDR3 bases: TGTGCCAGCAGGAAGGGACTAGCGGGAACCGGCGAGCAGTACTTC. Residues: CASRKGLAGTGEQYF.

This chain joins TRBV15 and TRBJ1-2; D is ambiguous. CDR3 length: 13 amino acids. The germline V gene encodes CDR1 LNHNV and CDR2 YYDKDF (reference sequence). The V end lost 5 bases, the J end lost 4 bases, and 11 bases lay between the germline ends. This chain's CDR3 is CATSRRVTYGYTF. For the CDR3, the DNA is TGTGCCACCAGCCGCCGGGTAACCTATGGCTACACCTTC.

This chain links TRBV30 with TRBJ1-6, with 7 bases that match TRBD1. Germline CDR1 reads GTSNPN; CDR2 reads SVGIG (reference sequence). The CDR3 loop spans 17 amino acids. The V segment lost 2 bases and the J segment 7 bases; nucleotides outside the gene matches: 14. This chain's CDR3 is CAWSPRGRGIPNSPLHF. In nucleotides, the CDR3 is TGTGCCTGGAGTCCCCGAGGCAGGGGGATCCCAAATTCACCCCTCCACTTT.

The V call is TRBV30, the J call TRBJ1-3; D is undetermined. Germline V gene lookup returns CDR1 GTSNPN and CDR2 SVGIG (reference sequence). CDR3 length: 16 amino acids. V dropped 1 base and J dropped 0 bases, with 13 bases sitting between them. The CDR3 region is CAWSGTGSFSGNTIYF. Written as DNA, the CDR3 is TGTGCCTGGAGTGGGACCGGGAGCTTCTCTGGAAACACCATATATTTT.

The chain joins TRBV6-6 to TRBJ2-7; TRBD1 agrees at 7 bases. The junction had 4 bases not matched to a gene; V was cut back by 5 bases and J by 3 bases. Germline CDR1 reads MNHNY; CDR2 reads SVGAGI (reference sequence). This CDR3 is 13 amino acids long. The CDR3: CASSRQGIYEQYF. The CDR3 DNA reads as TGTGCCAGCAGTCGACAGGGAATCTACGAGCAGTACTTC.